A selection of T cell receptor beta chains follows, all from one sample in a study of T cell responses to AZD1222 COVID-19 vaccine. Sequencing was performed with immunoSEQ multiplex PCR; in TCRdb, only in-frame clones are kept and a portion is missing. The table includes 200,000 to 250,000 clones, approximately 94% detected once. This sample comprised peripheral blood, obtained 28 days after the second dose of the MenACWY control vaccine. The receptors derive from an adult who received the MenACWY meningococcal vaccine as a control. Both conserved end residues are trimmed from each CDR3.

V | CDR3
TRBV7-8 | ASSLVGLGEKLF
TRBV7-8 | ASSRGETEAF
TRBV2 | ASSATGGPGTQY
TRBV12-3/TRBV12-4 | ASSRRGNSPLH
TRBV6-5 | ASSYNIGQGYT
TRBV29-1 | SVSDREGYGYT
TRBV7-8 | ASSFSVSNYGYT
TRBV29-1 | SVARLAGYTGELF
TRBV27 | ASSLEAAGGAGELF
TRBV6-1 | ASSETFKYEQY
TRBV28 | ASRAGTSGYYEQY
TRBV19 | ASSITGTANQPQH
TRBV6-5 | ASPPGRNSNQPQH
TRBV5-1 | ASSLGQGYAYEQY
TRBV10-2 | ASSGTGAPPLH
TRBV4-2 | ASSQEWDGYEQY
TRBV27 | ASSLSGQGANYGYT
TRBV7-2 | ASSLMYGGLGETQY
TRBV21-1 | ASSKGAGLYGYT
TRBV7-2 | ASSSYDRVYDTQY
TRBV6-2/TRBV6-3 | ASSGQRPTGANVLT
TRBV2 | ASTRQTGKEKLF
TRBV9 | ASSGGTLGQAEQY
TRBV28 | ASSFGNQPQH
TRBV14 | ASSQGSGRSTDTQY
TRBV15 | ATSRTGEAF
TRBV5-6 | ASSLFSPHEQY
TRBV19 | ASSGTPNYGYT
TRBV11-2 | ASSFFLGTQETQY
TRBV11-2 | ASSLREEKLF
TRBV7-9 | ASSDGQGPMNTEAF
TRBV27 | ASSPRVAGGGLYEQY
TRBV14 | ASSQFSLNTEAF
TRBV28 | ASSEDRTGGTTSVQY
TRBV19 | ASSTDRGLAGFRGQF
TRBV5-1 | ASSLAAGLAGSYEQY
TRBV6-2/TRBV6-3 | ASSFRTYSYNEQF
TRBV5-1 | ASRQSTDTQY
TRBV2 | ASTAEVEEKLF
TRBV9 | ASSVLGQGNNEQF
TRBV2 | AGTPDRVYGYT
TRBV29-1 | SVGGGNEKLF
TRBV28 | ASSSQTAMGNQPQH
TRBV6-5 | ASSHLTGGTDTQY
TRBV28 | ASSLFSVGGSTDTQY
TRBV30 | ACRTLDGYT
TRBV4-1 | ASSHDVTQY
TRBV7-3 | ASSPGGHSTDTQY
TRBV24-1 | ATLSGNTGELF
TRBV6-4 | ASSSGGAGYGYT
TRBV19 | ASSPSGVENYGYT
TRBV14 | ASSHIHPPYEQY
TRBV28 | ASSLRQGFNEQF
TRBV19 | ASEPGQGRGYQETQY
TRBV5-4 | ASSWGGQGYSPLH
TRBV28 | ASSIPSGGQIYGYT
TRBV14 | ASSQGRVFGYT